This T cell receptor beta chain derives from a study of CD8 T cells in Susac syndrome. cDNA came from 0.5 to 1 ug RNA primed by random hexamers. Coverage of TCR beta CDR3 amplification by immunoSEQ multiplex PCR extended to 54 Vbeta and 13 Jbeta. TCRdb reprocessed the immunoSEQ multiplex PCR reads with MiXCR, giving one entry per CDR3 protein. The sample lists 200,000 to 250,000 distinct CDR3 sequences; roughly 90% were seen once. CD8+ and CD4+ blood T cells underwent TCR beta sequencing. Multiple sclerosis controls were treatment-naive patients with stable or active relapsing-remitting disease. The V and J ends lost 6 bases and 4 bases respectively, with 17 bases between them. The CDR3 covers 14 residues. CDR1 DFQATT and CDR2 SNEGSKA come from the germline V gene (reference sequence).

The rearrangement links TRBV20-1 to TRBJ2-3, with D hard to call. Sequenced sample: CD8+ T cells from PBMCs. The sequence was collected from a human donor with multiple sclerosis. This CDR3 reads CSAKSGLRADTQYF. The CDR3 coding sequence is TGCAGTGCAAAATCTGGTCTTCGGGCAGATACGCAGTATTTT.